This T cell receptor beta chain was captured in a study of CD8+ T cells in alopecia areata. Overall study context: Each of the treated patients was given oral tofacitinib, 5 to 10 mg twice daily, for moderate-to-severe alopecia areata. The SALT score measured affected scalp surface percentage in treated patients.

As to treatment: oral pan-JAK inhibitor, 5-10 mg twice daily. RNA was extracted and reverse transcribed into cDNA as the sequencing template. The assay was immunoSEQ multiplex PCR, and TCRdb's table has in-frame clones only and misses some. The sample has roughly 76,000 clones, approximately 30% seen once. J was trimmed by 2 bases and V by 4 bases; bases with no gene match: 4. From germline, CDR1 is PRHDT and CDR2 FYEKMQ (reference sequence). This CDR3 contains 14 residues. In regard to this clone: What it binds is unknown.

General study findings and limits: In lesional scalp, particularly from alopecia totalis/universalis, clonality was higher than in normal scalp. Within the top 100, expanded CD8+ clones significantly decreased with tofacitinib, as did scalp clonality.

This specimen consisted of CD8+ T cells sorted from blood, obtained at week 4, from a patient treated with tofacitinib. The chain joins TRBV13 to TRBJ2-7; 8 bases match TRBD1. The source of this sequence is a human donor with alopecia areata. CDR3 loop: CASSSRQGTYEQYF. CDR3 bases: TGTGCCAGCAGCTCCCGACAGGGGACCTACGAGCAGTACTTC. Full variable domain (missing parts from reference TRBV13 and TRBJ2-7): AAGVIQSPRHLIKEKRETATLKCYPIPRHDTVYWYQQGPGQDPQFLISFYEKMQSDKGSIPDRFSAQQFSDYHSELNMSSLELGDSALYFCASSSRQGTYEQYFGPGTRLTVT.